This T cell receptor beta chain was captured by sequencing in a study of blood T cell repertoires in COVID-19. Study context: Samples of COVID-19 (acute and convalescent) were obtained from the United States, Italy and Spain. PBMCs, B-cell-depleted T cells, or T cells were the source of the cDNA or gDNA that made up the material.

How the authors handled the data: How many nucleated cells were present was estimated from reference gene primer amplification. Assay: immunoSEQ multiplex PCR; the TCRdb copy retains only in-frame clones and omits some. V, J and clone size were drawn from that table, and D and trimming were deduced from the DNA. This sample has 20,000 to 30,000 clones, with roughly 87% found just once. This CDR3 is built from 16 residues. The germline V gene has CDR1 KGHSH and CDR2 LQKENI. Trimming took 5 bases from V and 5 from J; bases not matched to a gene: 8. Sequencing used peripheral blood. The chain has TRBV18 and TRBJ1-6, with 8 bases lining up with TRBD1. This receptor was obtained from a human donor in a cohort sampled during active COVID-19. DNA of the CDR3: TGTGCCAGCTCAGGGATGAACAGGGGGAATAATTCACCCCTCCACTTT. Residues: CASSGMNRGNNSPLHF.